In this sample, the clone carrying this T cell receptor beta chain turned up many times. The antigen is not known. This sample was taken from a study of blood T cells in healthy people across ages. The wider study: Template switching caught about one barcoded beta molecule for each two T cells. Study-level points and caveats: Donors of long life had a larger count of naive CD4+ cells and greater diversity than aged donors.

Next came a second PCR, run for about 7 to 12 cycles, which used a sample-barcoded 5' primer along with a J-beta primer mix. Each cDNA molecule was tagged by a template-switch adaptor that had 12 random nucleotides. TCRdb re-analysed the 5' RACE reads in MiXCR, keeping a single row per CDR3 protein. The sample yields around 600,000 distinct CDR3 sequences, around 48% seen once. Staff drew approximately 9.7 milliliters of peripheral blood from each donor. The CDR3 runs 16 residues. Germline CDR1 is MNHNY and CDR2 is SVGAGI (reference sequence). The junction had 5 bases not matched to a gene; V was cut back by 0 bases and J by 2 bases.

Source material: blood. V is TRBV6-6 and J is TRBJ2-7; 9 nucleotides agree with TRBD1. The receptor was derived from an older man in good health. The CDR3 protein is CASSYSTGGQTYEQYF. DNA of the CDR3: TGTGCCAGCAGTTACTCGACAGGGGGGCAAACCTACGAGCAGTACTTC.